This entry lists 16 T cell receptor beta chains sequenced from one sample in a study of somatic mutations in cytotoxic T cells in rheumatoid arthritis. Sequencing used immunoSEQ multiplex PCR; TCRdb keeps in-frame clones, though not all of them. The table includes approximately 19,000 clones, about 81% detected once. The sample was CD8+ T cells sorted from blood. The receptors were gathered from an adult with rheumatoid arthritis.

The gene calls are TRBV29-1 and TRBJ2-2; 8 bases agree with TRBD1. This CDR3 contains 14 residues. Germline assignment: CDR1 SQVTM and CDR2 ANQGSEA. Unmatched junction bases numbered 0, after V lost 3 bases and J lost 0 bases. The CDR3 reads CSVEDRANTGELFF. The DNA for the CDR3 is TGCAGCGTTGAGGACAGGGCGAACACCGGGGAGCTGTTTTTT.

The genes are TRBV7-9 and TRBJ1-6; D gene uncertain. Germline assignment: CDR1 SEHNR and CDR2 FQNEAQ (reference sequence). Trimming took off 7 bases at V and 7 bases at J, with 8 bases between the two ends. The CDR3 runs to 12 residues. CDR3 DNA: TGTGCCAGCACAGATGGGAATTCACCCCTCCACTTT. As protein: CASTDGNSPLHF.

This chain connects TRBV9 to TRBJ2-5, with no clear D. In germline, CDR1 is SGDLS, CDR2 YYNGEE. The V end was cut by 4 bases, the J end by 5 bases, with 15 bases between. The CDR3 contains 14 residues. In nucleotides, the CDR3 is TGTGCCAGCAGCACCTACGGCGGCTTGGAGACCCAGTACTTC. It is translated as CASSTYGGLETQYF.

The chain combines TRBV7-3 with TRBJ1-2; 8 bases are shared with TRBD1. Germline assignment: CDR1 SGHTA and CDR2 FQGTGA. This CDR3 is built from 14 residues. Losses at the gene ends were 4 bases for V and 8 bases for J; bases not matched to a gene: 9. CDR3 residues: CASSSMDRAEGYTF. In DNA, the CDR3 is TGTGCCAGCAGCTCCATGGACAGGGCGGAAGGCTACACCTTC.

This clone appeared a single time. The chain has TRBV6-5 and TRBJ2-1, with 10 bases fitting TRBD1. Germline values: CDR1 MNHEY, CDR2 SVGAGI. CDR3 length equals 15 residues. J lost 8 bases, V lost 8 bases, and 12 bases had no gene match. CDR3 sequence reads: CASVSPRDRGHEQFF. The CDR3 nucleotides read TGTGCCAGCGTAAGCCCGAGGGACAGGGGCCATGAGCAGTTCTTC.

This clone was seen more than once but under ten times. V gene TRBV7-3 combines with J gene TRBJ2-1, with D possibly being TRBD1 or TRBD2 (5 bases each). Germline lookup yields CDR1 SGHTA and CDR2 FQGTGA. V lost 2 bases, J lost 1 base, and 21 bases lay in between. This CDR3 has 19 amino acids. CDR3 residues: CASSLWGTQTGESYNEQFF. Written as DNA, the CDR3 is TGTGCCAGCAGCTTATGGGGGACCCAAACTGGGGAGTCCTACAATGAGCAGTTCTTC.

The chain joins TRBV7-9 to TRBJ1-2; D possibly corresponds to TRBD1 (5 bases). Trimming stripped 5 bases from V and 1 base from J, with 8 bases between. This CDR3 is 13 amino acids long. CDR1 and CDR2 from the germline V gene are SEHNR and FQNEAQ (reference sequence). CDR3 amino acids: CASSNGGNYGYTF. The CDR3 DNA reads TGTGCCAGCAGCAACGGGGGTAACTATGGCTACACCTTC.

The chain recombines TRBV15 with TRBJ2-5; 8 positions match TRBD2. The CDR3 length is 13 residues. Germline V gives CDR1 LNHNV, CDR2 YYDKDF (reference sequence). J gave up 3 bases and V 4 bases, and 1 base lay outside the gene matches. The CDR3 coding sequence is TGTGCCACCAGCACGGGGGGGGAAGAGACCCAGTACTTC. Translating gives CATSTGGEETQYF.

The DNA for the CDR3 is TGTGCCAGTAGTAAGGTCGGCAACCCCTACGAGCAGTACTTC. Protein: CASSKVGNPYEQYF. The chain links TRBV19 to TRBJ2-7; D unclear. This CDR3 has 14 amino acids. CDR1 and CDR2 from the germline V gene are LNHDA and SQIVND (reference sequence). Trimming shortened V by 4 bases and J by 2 bases, and 12 bases separated the two germline ends.

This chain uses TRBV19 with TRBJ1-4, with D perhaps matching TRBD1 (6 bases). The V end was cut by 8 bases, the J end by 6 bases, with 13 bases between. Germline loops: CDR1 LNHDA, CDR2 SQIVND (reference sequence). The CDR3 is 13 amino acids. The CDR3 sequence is CASEDRFDEKLFF. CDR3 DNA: TGTGCCAGTGAGGACAGATTTGATGAAAAACTGTTTTTT. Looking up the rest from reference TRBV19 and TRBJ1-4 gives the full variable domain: DGGITQSPKYLFRKEGQNVTLSCEQNLNHDAMYWYRQDPGQGLRLIYYSQIVNDFQKGDIAEGYSVSREKKESFPLTVTSAQKNPTAFYLCASEDRFDEKLFFGSGTQLSVL.

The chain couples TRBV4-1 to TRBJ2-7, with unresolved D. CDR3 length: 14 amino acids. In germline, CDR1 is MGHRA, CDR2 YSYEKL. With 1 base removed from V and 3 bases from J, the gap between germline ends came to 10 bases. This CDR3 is CASSQVAGNYEQYF. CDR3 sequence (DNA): TGCGCCAGCAGCCAAGTGGCAGGTAACTACGAGCAGTACTTC.

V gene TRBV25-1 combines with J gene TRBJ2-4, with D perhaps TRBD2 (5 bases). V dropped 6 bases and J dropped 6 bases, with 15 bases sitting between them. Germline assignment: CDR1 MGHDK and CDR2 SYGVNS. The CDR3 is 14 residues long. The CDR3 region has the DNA TGTGCCAGCAGCGAACGGGGATCCGGAAACATTCAGTACTTC. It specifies CASSERGSGNIQYF.

In nucleotides, the CDR3 is TGTGCCAGCAGCCTTAGCGGGGGCCTAGCCAAAAACATTCAGTACTTC. This codes for CASSLSGGLAKNIQYF. The V gene is TRBV13, the J gene TRBJ2-4; TRBD2 matches 9 bases. V lost 5 bases, J lost 0 bases, and 5 bases stayed unmatched. CDR3 size: 16 residues. The germline V gene encodes CDR1 PRHDT and CDR2 FYEKMQ (reference sequence). The full variable domain, with the rest looked up from reference TRBV13 and TRBJ2-4, is AAGVIQSPRHLIKEKRETATLKCYPIPRHDTVYWYQQGPGQDPQFLISFYEKMQSDKGSIPDRFSAQQFSDYHSELNMSSLELGDSALYFCASSLSGGLAKNIQYFGAGTRLSVL.

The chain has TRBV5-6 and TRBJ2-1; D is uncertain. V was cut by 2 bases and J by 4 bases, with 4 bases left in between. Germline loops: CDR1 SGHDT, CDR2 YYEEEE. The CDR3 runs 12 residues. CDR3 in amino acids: CASSFGYNEQFF. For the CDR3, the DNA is TGTGCCAGCAGCTTCGGGTACAATGAGCAGTTCTTC.

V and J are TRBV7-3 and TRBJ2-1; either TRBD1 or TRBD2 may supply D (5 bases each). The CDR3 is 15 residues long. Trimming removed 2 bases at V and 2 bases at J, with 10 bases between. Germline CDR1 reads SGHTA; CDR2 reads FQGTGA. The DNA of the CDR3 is TGTGCCAGCAGCTTAGGGGGTAACCCCTACAATGAGCAGTTCTTC. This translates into CASSLGGNPYNEQFF. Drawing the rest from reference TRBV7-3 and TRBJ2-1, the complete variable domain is GAGVSQTPSNKVTEKGKYVELRCDPISGHTALYWYRQSLGQGPEFLIYFQGTGAADDSGLPNDRFFAVRPEGSVSTLKIQRTERGDSAVYLCASSLGGNPYNEQFFGPGTRLTVL.

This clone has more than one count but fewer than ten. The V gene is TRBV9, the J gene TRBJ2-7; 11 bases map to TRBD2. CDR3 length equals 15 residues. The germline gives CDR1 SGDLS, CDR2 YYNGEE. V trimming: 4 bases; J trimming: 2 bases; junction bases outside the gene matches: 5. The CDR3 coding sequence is TGTGCCAGCAGCTTTAGCGGGGGGGAAACCTACGAGCAGTACTTC. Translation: CASSFSGGETYEQYF.